This T cell receptor (beta chain) was identified in a study of blood T cell repertoires in COVID-19. About the study: COVID-19 samples from acute and convalescent phases originated in the United States, Italy and Spain. T cells, B-cell-depleted T cells, or PBMCs provided the cDNA or gDNA that served as material.

This CDR3 spans 13 amino acids. CDR1 and CDR2 (germline): SNHLY, FYNNEI. After removal of 8 bases from V and 8 bases from J, the junction contained 8 bases not matched to a gene. Original processing methods: Estimated nucleated cell counts came from reference gene primer amplification. This table comes from immunoSEQ multiplex PCR, and its TCRdb copy is limited to in-frame clones, with some not included. V, J and clone size were drawn from that table, and D and trimming were deduced from the DNA. The sample has fewer than 200,000 clones; 80% to 90% are singletons. The clonotype comes from a man aged 18-30 years who had recovered from COVID-19. The sequencing input was peripheral blood. The chain combines TRBV2 with TRBJ2-1; 8 nucleotides align to TRBD1. CDR3 loop: CASDGQGLDEQFF. For the CDR3, the DNA is TGTGCCAGCGATGGACAGGGTTTGGATGAGCAGTTCTTC.